Ten or more counts support the clone carrying this T cell receptor beta chain. The entry originates in a study of blood T cell repertoires in COVID-19. About the research overall: The United States, Italy and Spain were the sources of the acute and convalescent COVID-19 samples.

In the study's own analysis: Quantification of nucleated cells was approximated via reference gene primer amplification. Assay used: immunoSEQ multiplex PCR; TCRdb lists only in-frame clones, some missing. For V, J and clone size, that table is used; D and trimming come from the DNA. The repertoire consists of around 330,000 clones, with approximately 89% occurring once and the leading ten covering around 1.6%. Patients of the Seattle cohort, enrolled during active infection, were followed longitudinally. The CDR3 covers 15 residues. Germline V lookup: CDR1 SGHKS, CDR2 YYEKEE (reference sequence). V shed 7 bases, J shed 9 bases, and the junction held 15 bases outside the gene matches.

This rearrangement joins TRBV5-5 to TRBJ2-1, with TRBD2 matching over 8 bases. This TCR came from a woman in her twenties or thirties with COVID-19, enrolled during active disease. The sequenced sample consisted of peripheral blood. This chain's CDR3 is CASAPGGGLRSEQFF. The CDR3 DNA follows: TGTGCCAGCGCCCCAGGCGGGGGGCTGAGAAGTGAGCAGTTCTTC. The whole variable domain, remainder taken from reference TRBV5-5 and TRBJ2-1, is DAGVTQSPTHLIKTRGQQVTLRCSPISGHKSVSWYQQVLGQGPQFIFQYYEKEERGRGNFPDRFSARQFPNYSSELNVNALLLGDSALYLCASAPGGGLRSEQFFGPGTRLTVL.